The 5 T cell receptor beta chains below come from one sample, sequenced in a study of OX40 agonist ivuxolimab in advanced cancers. The table came from immunoSEQ multiplex PCR; TCRdb's copy has only in-frame clones and leaves some out. The sample records approximately 30,000 clones, approximately 90% being singletons. The sample in question was CD4+ or CD8+ T cells sorted from blood, obtained in a trial of the OX40 agonist ivuxolimab. These TCRs come from an adult with an advanced solid tumor such as melanoma, head and neck, liver or kidney cancer.

Worth noting for this clone: An end of the junction does not agree with germline; a read error may underlie this. This chain joins TRBV7-9 and TRBJ2-7, with TRBD2 identical over 8 bases. The CDR3 is 15 amino acids. Germline V lookup: CDR1 SEHNR, CDR2 FQNEAQ (reference sequence). The CDR3 region is CASSATSGSYYEQCF. CDR3 nucleotide sequence: TGTGCCAGCAGCGCCACGAGCGGGAGTTATTACGAGCAGTGCTTC.

The chain couples TRBV4-3 to TRBJ1-2; D gene ambiguous. V was cut by 3 bases and J by 7 bases, with 12 bases left in between. The CDR3 has 13 residues. Germline V gene sequence: CDR1 LGHNA, CDR2 YSLEER. CDR3 residues: CASSHKVGGGYTF. CDR3 sequence (DNA): TGCGCCAGCAGCCACAAGGTCGGTGGTGGCTACACCTTC.

The chain employs TRBV21-1 and TRBJ1-1; TRBD1, the table's D call, was not compared with the DNA. TRBV21-1 is a pseudogene. CDR3 length: 13 amino acids. The CDR3 region has the DNA TGTGCCAGCAGCGACATGGACAGCACTGAAGCTTTCTTT. Translated, it gives CASSDMDSTEAFF.

The rearrangement uses TRBV4-3 and TRBJ2-1; D may match TRBD1 or TRBD2 (5 bases each). The ends were cut back, 4 bases at V and 6 bases at J, with 10 bases in the middle. This CDR3 spans 13 amino acids. Germline lookup yields CDR1 LGHNA and CDR2 YSLEER. This CDR3 reads CASSPMRGNEQFF. CDR3 DNA: TGCGCCAGCAGCCCCATGAGGGGCAATGAGCAGTTCTTC.

The J gene is TRBJ2-7, the V gene TRBV5-1; the match to TRBD2 covers 8 bases. V was pared by 2 bases and J by 2 bases, with 6 bases of the junction left unmatched. This CDR3 spans 15 amino acids. Germline CDR1 is SGHRS and CDR2 is YFSETQ. The CDR3 loop reads CASSLAAGDPYEQYF. In DNA, the CDR3 is TGCGCCAGCAGCTTAGCAGCGGGAGATCCCTACGAGCAGTACTTC.